This TCR beta chain was sequenced in a study of blood T cell repertoires in COVID-19 (dated by TCRdb to the early 2020s). A note on the overall study: Collaborator samples came from the United States, Italy and Spain and covered acute and convalescent phases of COVID-19. The prospective study material was composed of cDNA or gDNA derived from T cells, B-cell-depleted T cells, or PBMCs. The dataset comprised deeply sampled blood TCRbeta repertoires from subjects exposed to, actively infected with, or recovered from COVID-19. The repertoires were released in a freely available public database intended as a resource for research on the immune response to SARS-CoV-2. Where HLA class I and class II types were available, the types were taken from metadata supplied by the sample provider, not from assay-based typing. The sample metadata nearly always contained a de-identified subject ID, COVID-19 status, age in years and sex. The samples were drawn from two sources: the first 160 participants of the ongoing ImmuneRACE study, and fewer than 1,500 subjects contributed by 6 global collaborators. Beyond this particular receptor, the publication reports: Clinical and demographic metadata were provided uncurated, with the amount varying by source and participant.

Whole blood was collected in K2EDTA tubes by collaborating institutions according to the institutions' own protocols. Collaborator samples were shipped for TCRbeta analysis as frozen whole blood, isolated PBMCs, or DNA extracted from either sample type. Inclusive of the bounding cysteine and phenylalanine, the CDR3 is 16 residues long. Only the CDR3 part of the read is kept: 48 bases, read in frame from the first base. Based on the germline V gene, the CDR1 and CDR2 sequences are SNHLY and FYNNEI. V is reduced by 3 bases and J by 1 base, leaving a spacing of 13 bases between them. TCRbeta CDR3 regions were amplified from genomic DNA by means of the immunoSEQ Assay, a bias-controlled multiplex PCR. Under the source paper's analysis protocol: Within the assay, amplification of reference gene primers was used to estimate how many nucleated cells each sample contained. To quantify the absolute abundance of each unique TCRbeta CDR3 rearrangement, sequence reads were collapsed and filtered. For each sample, productive Simpson clonality was calculated as the square root of Simpson's diversity index across productive rearrangements. The table comes from immuneACCESS by way of TCRdb, which keeps in-frame sequences with V and J called. Part of the clones is missing from these tables; in studies checked, under half for an unresolved V gene and the rest for unknown reasons. That table furnishes V, J and clone size, whereas the DNA furnished D and trimming. This sample holds approximately 120,000 clones; roughly four fifths were observed only once. Around 13% of the sample lies in the top ten.

A note on this clone: The specificity of this receptor is unknown. No per-base quality is available; no much larger clone lies one base away.

The sequence was obtained from a human donor in a cohort sampled during active COVID-19. The specimen was peripheral blood. The chain is made from TRBV2 and TRBJ1-5; the D gene cannot be resolved reliably. The CDR3 in this case is CASSDQRTRSNQPQHF. The DNA sequence is given as TGTGCCAGCAGTGATCAAAGGACTAGGAGCAATCAGCCCCAGCATTTT.